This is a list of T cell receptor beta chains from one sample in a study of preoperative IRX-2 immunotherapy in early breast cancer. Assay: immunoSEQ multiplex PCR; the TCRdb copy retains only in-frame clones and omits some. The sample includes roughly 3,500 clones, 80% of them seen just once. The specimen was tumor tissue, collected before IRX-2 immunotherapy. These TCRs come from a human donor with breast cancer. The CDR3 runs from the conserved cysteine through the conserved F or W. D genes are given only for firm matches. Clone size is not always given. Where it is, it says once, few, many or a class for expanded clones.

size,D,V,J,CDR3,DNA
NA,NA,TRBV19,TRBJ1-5,CASSIDPPSTGWDQPQHF,TGTGCCAGTAGTATAGATCCCCCTTCTACAGGGTGGGATCAGCCCCAGCATTTT
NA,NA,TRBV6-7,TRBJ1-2,CATVRLAAGTAFSPNYGYTF,TGTGCCACCGTACGCTTGGCCGCCGGGACCGCCTTTTCTCCTAACTATGGCTACACCTTC
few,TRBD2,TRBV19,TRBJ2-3,CASSLEGRADTQYF,TGTGCCAGTAGTTTAGAGGGGAGGGCAGATACGCAGTATTTT
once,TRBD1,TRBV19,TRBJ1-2,CASNRGQGYTF,TGTGCCAGTAACAGGGGGCAAGGCTACACCTTC
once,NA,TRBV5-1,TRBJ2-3,CASSTGSLSTDTQYF,TGCGCCAGCAGCACCGGGTCTTTGAGCACAGATACGCAGTATTTT
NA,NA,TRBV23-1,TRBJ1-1,CASEDLGETEAFF,TGCGCCAGCGAGGACCTAGGGGAAACTGAAGCTTTCTTT
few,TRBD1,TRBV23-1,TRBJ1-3,CASSQDGTGSISSGNTIYF,TGCGCCAGCAGCCAGGACGGGACAGGTTCTATTAGCTCTGGAAACACCATATATTTT
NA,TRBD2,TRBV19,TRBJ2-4,CASRPAGGPGKNIQYF,TGTGCCAGTAGGCCCGCGGGAGGGCCTGGCAAAAACATTCAGTACTTC
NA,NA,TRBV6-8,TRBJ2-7,CASSYNPGALYEQYF,TGTGCCAGCAGTTACAATCCGGGGGCACTGTACGAGCAGTACTTC
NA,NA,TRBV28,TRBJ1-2,CASSLLGTNYGYTF,TGTGCCAGCAGTTTACTGGGAACTAACTATGGCTACACCTTC
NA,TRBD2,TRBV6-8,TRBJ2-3,CASSYSTSEAHTDTQYF,TGTGCCAGCAGTTACTCGACTAGCGAGGCCCACACAGATACGCAGTATTTT
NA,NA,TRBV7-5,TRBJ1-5,CASSSGRLNQPQHF,TGTGCCAGCAGCTCGGGACGGCTCAATCAGCCCCAGCATTTT
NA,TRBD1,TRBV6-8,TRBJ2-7,CASSRDRKSYEQYF,TGTGCCAGCAGTAGGGACAGGAAATCCTACGAGCAGTACTTC
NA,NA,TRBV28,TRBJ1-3,CASSFITPGSGNTIYF,TGTGCCAGCAGTTTTATAACCCCGGGCTCTGGAAACACCATATATTTT
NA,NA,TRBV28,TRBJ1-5,CASSSPSQGYIKPQHF,TGTGCCAGCAGTTCCCCGTCTCAGGGATATATCAAGCCCCAGCATTTT
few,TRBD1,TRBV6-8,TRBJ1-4,CASSDRGFNEKLFF,TGTGCCAGCAGTGACAGGGGCTTTAATGAAAAACTGTTTTTT
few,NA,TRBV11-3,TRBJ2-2,CASSLRGAEAGELFF,TGTGCCAGCAGCTTAAGGGGAGCGGAAGCCGGGGAGCTGTTTTTT
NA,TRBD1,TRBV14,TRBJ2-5,CASSFGDSKNQYF,TGTGCCAGCAGCTTCGGGGACAGCAAAAATCAGTACTTC
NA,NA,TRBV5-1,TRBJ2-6,CASSFGTSGANVLTF,TGCGCCAGCAGCTTCGGGACCTCTGGGGCCAACGTCCTGACTTTC
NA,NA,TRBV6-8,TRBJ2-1,CASRTLDGSSYNEQFF,TGTGCCAGCAGAACACTTGACGGTAGCTCCTACAATGAGCAGTTCTTC
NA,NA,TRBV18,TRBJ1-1,CASSLHKNTEAFF,TGTGCCAGCTCACTTCACAAGAACACTGAAGCTTTCTTT
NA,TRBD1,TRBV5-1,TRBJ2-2,CASSSYRGMGTGELFF,TGCGCCAGCAGCTCTTACAGGGGGATGGGCACCGGGGAGCTGTTTTTT
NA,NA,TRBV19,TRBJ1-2,CASSKGVNYGYTF,TGTGCCAGTAGTAAGGGGGTCAACTATGGCTACACCTTC
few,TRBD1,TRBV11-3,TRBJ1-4,CASSSLPGQGLEKLFF,TGTGCCAGCAGCTCGCTGCCGGGACAGGGTCTGGAAAAACTGTTTTTT
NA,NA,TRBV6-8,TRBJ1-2,CASSYVGLGRKTNYGYTF,TGTGCCAGCAGTTACGTCGGTTTGGGGAGGAAGACTAACTATGGCTACACCTTC
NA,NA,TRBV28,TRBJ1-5,CASSLDSTNQPQHF,TGTGCCAGCAGTTTAGACAGTACCAATCAGCCCCAGCATTTT
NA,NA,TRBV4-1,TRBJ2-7,CASSLGQFDYEQYF,TGCGCCAGCAGCCTAGGACAGTTTGATTACGAGCAGTACTTC
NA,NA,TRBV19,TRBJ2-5,CASSSRNPSETQYF,TGTGCCAGTAGTAGTAGAAACCCATCAGAGACCCAGTACTTC
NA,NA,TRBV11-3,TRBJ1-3,CASSTGGTNSGNTIYF,TGTGCCAGCAGCACCGGAGGGACAAACTCTGGAAACACCATATATTTT